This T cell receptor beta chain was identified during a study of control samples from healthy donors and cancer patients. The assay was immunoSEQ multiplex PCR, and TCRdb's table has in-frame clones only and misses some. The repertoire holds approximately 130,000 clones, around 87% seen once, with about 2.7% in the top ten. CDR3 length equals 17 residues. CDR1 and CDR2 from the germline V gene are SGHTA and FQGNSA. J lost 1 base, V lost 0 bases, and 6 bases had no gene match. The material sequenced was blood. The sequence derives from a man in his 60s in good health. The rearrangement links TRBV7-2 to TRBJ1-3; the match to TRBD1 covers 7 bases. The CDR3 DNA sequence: TGTGCCAGCAGCTTAGCCACAGGGGTCTATTCTGGAAACACCATATATTTT. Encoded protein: CASSLATGVYSGNTIYF. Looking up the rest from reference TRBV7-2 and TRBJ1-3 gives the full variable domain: GAGVSQSPSNKVTEKGKDVELRCDPISGHTALYWYRQSLGQGLEFLIYFQGNSAPDKSGLPSDRFSAERTGGSVSTLTIQRTQQEDSAVYLCASSLATGVYSGNTIYFGEGSWLTVV.